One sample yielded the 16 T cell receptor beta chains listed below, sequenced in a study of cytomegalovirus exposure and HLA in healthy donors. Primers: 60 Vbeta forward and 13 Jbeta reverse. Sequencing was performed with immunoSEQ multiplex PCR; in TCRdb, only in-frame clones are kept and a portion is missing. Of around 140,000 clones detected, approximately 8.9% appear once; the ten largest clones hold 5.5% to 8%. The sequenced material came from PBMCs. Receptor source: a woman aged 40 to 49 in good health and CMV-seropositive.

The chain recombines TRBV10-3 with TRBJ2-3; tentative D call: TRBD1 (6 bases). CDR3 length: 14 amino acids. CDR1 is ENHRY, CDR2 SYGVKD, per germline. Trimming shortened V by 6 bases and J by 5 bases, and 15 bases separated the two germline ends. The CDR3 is CAIRMDSNRDTQYF. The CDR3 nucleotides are TGTGCCATCAGGATGGACAGCAATAGAGATACGCAGTATTTT.

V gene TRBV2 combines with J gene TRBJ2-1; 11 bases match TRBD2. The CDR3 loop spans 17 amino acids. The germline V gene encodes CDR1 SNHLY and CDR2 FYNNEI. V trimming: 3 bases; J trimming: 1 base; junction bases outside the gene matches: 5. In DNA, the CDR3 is TGTGCCAGCAGTGATACTAGCGGGGGTCTTTCCTACAATGAGCAGTTCTTC. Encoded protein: CASSDTSGGLSYNEQFF.

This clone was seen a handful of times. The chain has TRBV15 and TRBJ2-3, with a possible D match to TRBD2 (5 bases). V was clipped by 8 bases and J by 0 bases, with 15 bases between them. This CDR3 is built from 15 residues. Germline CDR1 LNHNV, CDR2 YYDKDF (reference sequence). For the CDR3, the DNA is TGTGCCACCGCCCACCCGGACTGGAGCACAGATACGCAGTATTTT. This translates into CATAHPDWSTDTQYF.

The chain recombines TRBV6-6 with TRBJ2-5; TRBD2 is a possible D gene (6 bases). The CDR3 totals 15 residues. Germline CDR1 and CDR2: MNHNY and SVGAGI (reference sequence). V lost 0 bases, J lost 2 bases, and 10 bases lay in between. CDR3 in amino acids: CASSYSAAGQETQYF. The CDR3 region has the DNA TGTGCCAGCAGTTACTCAGCGGCGGGGCAAGAGACCCAGTACTTC.

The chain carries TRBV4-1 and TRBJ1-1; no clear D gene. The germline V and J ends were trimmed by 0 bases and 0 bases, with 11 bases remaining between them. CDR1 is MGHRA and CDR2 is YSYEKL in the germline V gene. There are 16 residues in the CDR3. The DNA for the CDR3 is TGCGCCAGCAGCCAAGAAGGGAGAAGGGTGAACACTGAAGCTTTCTTT. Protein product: CASSQEGRRVNTEAFF.

The CDR3, as DNA: TGTGCCAGCAGTGATCCCGGCCGGGGGGACTACGAGCAGTACTTC. Encoded protein: CASSDPGRGDYEQYF. This chain connects TRBV25-1 to TRBJ2-7; TRBD2 agrees at 7 bases. The V segment lost 3 bases and the J segment 3 bases; nucleotides outside the gene matches: 8. Germline-derived CDR1 and CDR2 are MGHDK and SYGVNS. CDR3 length: 15 amino acids.

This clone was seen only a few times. In nucleotides, the CDR3 is TGTGCCAGCAGCTCCCCCGGGTTTGAGCTTTTGAACACTGAAGCTTTCTTT. Residues: CASSSPGFELLNTEAFF. The chain carries TRBV7-9 and TRBJ1-1; D is unclear. The germline V and J ends were trimmed by 4 bases and 0 bases, with 18 bases remaining between them. There are 17 residues in the CDR3. CDR1 is SEHNR and CDR2 is FQNEAQ in the germline V gene (reference sequence).

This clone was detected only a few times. The DNA of the CDR3 is TGTGCCAGCAGTCAGGACAGGGCCGGGGAGCTGTTTTTT. It encodes CASSQDRAGELFF. The chain uses TRBV27 and TRBJ2-2, with 8 bases lining up with TRBD1. The CDR3 runs to 13 residues. In germline, CDR1 is MNHEY, CDR2 SMNVEV (reference sequence). V shed 5 bases and J 6 bases; nucleotides not matched to a gene: 2.

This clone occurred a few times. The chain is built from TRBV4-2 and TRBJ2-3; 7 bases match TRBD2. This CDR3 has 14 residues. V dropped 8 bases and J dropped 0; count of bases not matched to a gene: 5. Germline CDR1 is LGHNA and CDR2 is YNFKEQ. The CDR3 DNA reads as TGTGCCAGCTCGCGGGGGTCCAGCACAGATACGCAGTATTTT. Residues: CASSRGSSTDTQYF.

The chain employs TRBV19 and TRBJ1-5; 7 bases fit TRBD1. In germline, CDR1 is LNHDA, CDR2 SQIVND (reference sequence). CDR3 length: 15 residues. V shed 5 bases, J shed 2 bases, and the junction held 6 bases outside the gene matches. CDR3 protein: CASSLDREGNQPQHF. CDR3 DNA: TGTGCCAGTAGTCTCGACAGGGAGGGCAATCAGCCCCAGCATTTT.

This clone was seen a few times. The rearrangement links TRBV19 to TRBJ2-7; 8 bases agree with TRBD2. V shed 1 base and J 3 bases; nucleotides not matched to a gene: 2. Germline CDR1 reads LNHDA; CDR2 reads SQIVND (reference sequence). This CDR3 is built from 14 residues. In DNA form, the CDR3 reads TGTGCCAGTAGTATAGTGCGGGGGGACTACGAGCAGTACTTC. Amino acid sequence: CASSIVRGDYEQYF. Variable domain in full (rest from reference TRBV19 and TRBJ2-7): DGGITQSPKYLFRKEGQNVTLSCEQNLNHDAMYWYRQDPGQGLRLIYYSQIVNDFQKGDIAEGYSVSREKKESFPLTVTSAQKNPTAFYLCASSIVRGDYEQYFGPGTRLTVT.

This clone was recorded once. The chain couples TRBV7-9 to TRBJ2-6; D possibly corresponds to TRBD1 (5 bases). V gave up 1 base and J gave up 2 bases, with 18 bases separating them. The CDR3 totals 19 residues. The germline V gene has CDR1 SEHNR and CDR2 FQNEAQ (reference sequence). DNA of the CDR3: TGTGCCAGCAGCTTAGGGCGGCAGGGCCTTTCTCCTGGGGCCAACGTCCTGACTTTC. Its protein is CASSLGRQGLSPGANVLTF.

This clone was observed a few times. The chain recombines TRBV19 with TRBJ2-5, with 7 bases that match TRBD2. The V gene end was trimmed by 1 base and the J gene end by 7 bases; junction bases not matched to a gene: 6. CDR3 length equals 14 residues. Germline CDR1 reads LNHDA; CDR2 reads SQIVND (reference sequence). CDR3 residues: CASSIGGGRATQYF. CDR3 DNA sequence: TGTGCCAGTAGTATAGGGGGAGGGCGGGCGACCCAGTACTTC.

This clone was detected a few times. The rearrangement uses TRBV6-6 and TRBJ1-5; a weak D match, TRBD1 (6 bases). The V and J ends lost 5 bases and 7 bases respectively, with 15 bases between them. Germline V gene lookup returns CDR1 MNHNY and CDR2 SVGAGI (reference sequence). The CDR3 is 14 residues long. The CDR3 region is CASSVQGAGQPQHF. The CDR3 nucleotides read TGTGCCAGCAGTGTACAGGGTGCAGGGCAGCCCCAGCATTTT.

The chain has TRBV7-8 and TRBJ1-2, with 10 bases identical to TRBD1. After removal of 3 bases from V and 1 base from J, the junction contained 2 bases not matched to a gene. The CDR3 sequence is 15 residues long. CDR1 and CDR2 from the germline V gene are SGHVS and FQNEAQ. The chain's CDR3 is CASSFGTGVNYGYTF. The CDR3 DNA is TGTGCCAGCAGCTTTGGGACAGGGGTTAACTATGGCTACACCTTC.

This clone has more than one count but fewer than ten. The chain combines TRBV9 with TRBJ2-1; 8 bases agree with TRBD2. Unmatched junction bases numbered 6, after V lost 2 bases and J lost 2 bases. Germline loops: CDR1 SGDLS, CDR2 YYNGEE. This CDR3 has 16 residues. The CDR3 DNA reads TGTGCCAGCAGCGTGATTCCGGGGGGGGCCTACAATGAGCAGTTCTTC. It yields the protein CASSVIPGGAYNEQFF. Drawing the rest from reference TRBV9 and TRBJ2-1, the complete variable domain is DSGVTQTPKHLITATGQRVTLRCSPRSGDLSVYWYQQSLDQGLQFLIQYYNGEERAKGNILERFSAQQFPDLHSELNLSSLELGDSALYFCASSVIPGGAYNEQFFGPGTRLTVL.